These 22 T cell receptor beta chains were all obtained from the same sample, sequenced in a study of OX40 agonist ivuxolimab in advanced cancers. This table comes from immunoSEQ multiplex PCR, and its TCRdb copy is limited to in-frame clones, with some not included. Among some 79,000 clones listed, around nine tenths were seen once. The material sequenced was CD4+ or CD8+ T cells sorted from blood, taken in a trial of the OX40 agonist ivuxolimab. Every receptor here comes from an adult with an advanced solid tumor such as melanoma, head and neck, liver or kidney cancer.

The chain joins TRBV6-5 to TRBJ1-5, with a tentative D call TRBD1 (6 bases). Per germline, CDR1 MNHEY and CDR2 SVGAGI. The CDR3 is 15 amino acids. Trimming pared 5 bases from V and 2 bases from J, leaving 13 bases between. The CDR3 region has the DNA TGTGCCAGCAGTAGGGAGGGGGTCGGCAATCAGCCCCAGCATTTT. Amino acids: CASSREGVGNQPQHF.

This chain links TRBV10-3 with TRBJ2-7, with TRBD1 identical over 7 bases. The junction had 8 bases not matched to a gene; V was cut back by 6 bases and J by 3 bases. The CDR3 is 14 residues long. Germline V CDR1 and CDR2: ENHRY, SYGVKD. CDR3 nucleotides: TGTGCCATCAGACAGGGGACCTCGGGCTACGAGCAGTACTTC. Amino acids: CAIRQGTSGYEQYF.

The rearrangement joins TRBV5-8 to TRBJ1-2; D ambiguous. V was cut by 0 bases and J by 6 bases, with 6 bases left in between. Germline V gives CDR1 SGHTS, CDR2 YDEGEE. The CDR3 has 12 amino acids. The CDR3, as DNA: TGTGCCAGCAGCTTGGATGTGAATGGCTACACCTTC. Its translation is CASSLDVNGYTF.

This clone was seen only once. The gene calls are TRBV6-1 and TRBJ2-7; 8 bases are a match to TRBD1. V dropped 4 bases and J dropped 2; count of bases not matched to a gene: 10. Germline V gene lookup returns CDR1 MNHNS and CDR2 SASEGT. This CDR3 contains 16 residues. DNA of the CDR3: TGTGCCAGCAGTGCTCGACAGGGGTTAACAACCTACGAGCAGTACTTC. This gives the protein CASSARQGLTTYEQYF.

The chain joins TRBV25-1 to TRBJ1-1; no definite D call. Germline assignment: CDR1 MGHDK and CDR2 SYGVNS. This CDR3 is built from 12 residues. Trimming removed 3 bases at V and 2 bases at J, with 4 bases between. The CDR3 reads CASSDPNTEAFF. In DNA, the CDR3 is TGTGCCAGCAGTGACCCTAACACTGAAGCTTTCTTT.

The V and J genes are TRBV27 and TRBJ2-7; weak D call: TRBD2 (6 bases). The CDR3 sequence is 14 residues long. Trimming removed 3 bases at V and 0 bases at J, with 9 bases between. The germline gives CDR1 MNHEY, CDR2 SMNVEV (reference sequence). The CDR3 DNA is TGTGCCAGCAGTTTCCTGGGACTCTCCTACGAGCAGTACTTC. Amino acids: CASSFLGLSYEQYF.

The chain uses TRBV2 and TRBJ2-3; D remains ambiguous. The CDR3 is 11 residues long. CDR1 is SNHLY and CDR2 is FYNNEI in the germline V gene. The V end lost 3 bases, the J end lost 2 bases, and 0 bases lay between the germline ends. The CDR3 DNA is TGTGCCAGCAGTGACACAGATACGCAGTATTTT. As protein: CASSDTDTQYF.

J is TRBJ2-5 and V is TRBV11-3; D is uncertain. Trimming left V 1 base short and J 2 bases short, with 14 bases between. Germline CDR1 is SGHNT and CDR2 is YENEEA. This CDR3 contains 16 residues. The CDR3 DNA follows: TGTGCCAGCAGCTTAGCTTATGGGCCAGGACAAGAGACCCAGTACTTC. This gives the protein CASSLAYGPGQETQYF.

This chain's CDR3 is CASISPWKYEQYF. Written as DNA, the CDR3 is TGTGCCAGCATTAGCCCATGGAAATACGAGCAGTACTTC. The V call is TRBV27, the J call TRBJ2-5; no reliable D call. The last part of the DNA fits TRBJ2-7 better; the J call may be wrong. Germline lookup yields CDR1 MNHEY and CDR2 SMNVEV (reference sequence). The CDR3 spans 13 residues.

This chain joins TRBV6-1 and TRBJ2-3, with 7 bases identical to TRBD2. The CDR3 totals 15 residues. The germline V gene has CDR1 MNHNS and CDR2 SASEGT. V shed 3 bases, J shed 3 bases, and the junction held 6 bases outside the gene matches. The CDR3 nucleotides are TGTGCCAGCAGTGATTCTCGGGGAGGGACAGATACGCAGTATTTT. The encoded protein is CASSDSRGGTDTQYF.

The V gene is TRBV5-1, the J gene TRBJ2-5; TRBD1 agrees at 11 bases. CDR1 and CDR2 from the germline V gene are SGHRS and YFSETQ. With 3 bases clipped from V and 5 bases from J, the junction kept 3 bases outside the gene matches. CDR3 length: 14 residues. CDR3 sequence reads: CASSWTGGTETQYF. The CDR3 DNA follows: TGCGCCAGCAGCTGGACAGGGGGCACGGAGACCCAGTACTTC.

J is TRBJ1-2 and V is TRBV30; 7 bases match TRBD1. Per the germline V gene, CDR1 is GTSNPN and CDR2 is SVGIG (reference sequence). CDR3 length: 13 amino acids. J gave up 4 bases and V 7 bases, and 9 bases lay outside the gene matches. The CDR3 region is CASRQGYAYGYTF. CDR3 nucleotides: TGTGCCTCCCGACAGGGTTATGCCTATGGCTACACCTTC.

The chain is built from TRBV29-1 and TRBJ1-2; D is possibly TRBD1 (6 bases). This CDR3 has 17 residues. V was cut by 3 bases and J by 5 bases, with 25 bases left in between. CDR1 is SQVTM, CDR2 ANQGSEA, per germline. The CDR3 sequence is CSVEPPLQGLEAYGYTF. The CDR3 DNA is TGCAGCGTTGAGCCCCCCCTACAGGGACTAGAAGCGTATGGCTACACCTTC.

V and J are TRBV11-3 and TRBJ2-7; TRBD1 matches 9 bases. Germline V gives CDR1 SGHNT, CDR2 YENEEA. CDR3 length equals 15 residues. Trimming removed 5 bases from V and 4 bases from J; junction bases left unmatched: 9. CDR3 region: CASSPMDRGVYEQYF. The CDR3, as DNA: TGTGCCAGCAGCCCGATGGACAGGGGTGTTTACGAGCAGTACTTC.

This rearrangement joins TRBV4-3 to TRBJ1-1; a weak D match, TRBD1 (5 bases). The CDR3 is 15 amino acids. With 0 bases removed from V and 0 bases from J, the gap between germline ends came to 8 bases. CDR1 and CDR2 from the germline V gene are LGHNA and YSLEER. CDR3 sequence reads: CASSQETTVNTEAFF. CDR3 sequence (DNA): TGCGCCAGCAGCCAAGAAACGACAGTGAACACTGAAGCTTTCTTT.

The gene calls are TRBV15 and TRBJ2-3; 8 positions agree with TRBD2. The germline gives CDR1 LNHNV, CDR2 YYDKDF (reference sequence). There are 17 residues in the CDR3. With 2 bases clipped from V and 1 base from J, the junction kept 8 bases outside the gene matches. CDR3 DNA sequence: TGTGCCACCAGCAGACCATTCAGCGGGAGTGGCACAGATACGCAGTATTTT. Its protein is CATSRPFSGSGTDTQYF.

The genes are TRBV7-2 and TRBJ2-5; the match to TRBD1 covers 7 bases. Germline assignment: CDR1 SGHTA and CDR2 FQGNSA. CDR3 length: 13 residues. Germline trimming cut 6 bases from V and 4 bases from J; bases unmatched to any gene: 5. Here the CDR3 DNA reads TGTGCCAGCAGACCGACAGGGCCAGAGACCCAGTACTTC. Its protein is CASRPTGPETQYF.

The gene calls are TRBV10-2 and TRBJ2-2; D remains ambiguous. Trimming pared 2 bases from V and 5 bases from J, leaving 15 bases between. The CDR3 is 16 amino acids. Germline V lookup: CDR1 WSHSY, CDR2 SAAADI. The CDR3 nucleotides are TGCGCCAGCAGTGAGGAGGTCCCTAATCGTACCGGGGAGCTGTTTTTT. Protein: CASSEEVPNRTGELFF.

As DNA, the CDR3 is TGTGCCAGCAGCGTAGGGACCGTGGCGGACATTCAGTACTTC. Residues: CASSVGTVADIQYF. The V gene is TRBV9, the J gene TRBJ2-4; no reliable D call. Germline V lookup: CDR1 SGDLS, CDR2 YYNGEE. V was pared by 0 bases and J by 8 bases, with 12 bases between. The CDR3 runs to 14 residues.

The chain combines TRBV7-9 with TRBJ2-1, with 8 bases lining up with TRBD2. The CDR3 loop spans 14 amino acids. Unmatched junction bases numbered 5, after V lost 5 bases and J lost 5 bases. Germline-derived CDR1 and CDR2 are SEHNR and FQNEAQ (reference sequence). This CDR3 is CASSRGLGDNEQFF. The CDR3 bases are TGTGCCAGCAGCAGGGGACTAGGTGACAATGAGCAGTTCTTC.

The gene calls are TRBV18 and TRBJ1-2; TRBD1 agrees at 7 bases. The germline V gene has CDR1 KGHSH and CDR2 LQKENI. V lost 3 bases and J lost 4; bases outside the gene matches: 8. CDR3 size: 15 residues. CDR3 coding DNA: TGTGCCAGCTCACCGGGACAGAACTTCATCTATGGCTACACCTTC. It specifies CASSPGQNFIYGYTF. Complete variable domain (other parts from reference TRBV18 and TRBJ1-2): NAGVMQNPRHLVRRRGQEARLRCSPMKGHSHVYWYRQLPEEGLKFMVYLQKENIIDESGMPKERFSAEFPKEGPSILRIQQVVRGDSAAYFCASSPGQNFIYGYTFGSGTRLTVV.

The chain has TRBV4-1 and TRBJ2-1; TRBD2 matches at 8 bases. The CDR3 runs 16 residues. Germline V gene sequence: CDR1 MGHRA, CDR2 YSYEKL. Losses at the gene ends were 0 bases for V and 10 bases for J; bases not matched to a gene: 11. CDR3 DNA sequence: TGCGCCAGCAGCCAAGAAGGAACGGGAGGGCCTCGGGAGCAGTTCTTC. Encoded protein: CASSQEGTGGPREQFF.